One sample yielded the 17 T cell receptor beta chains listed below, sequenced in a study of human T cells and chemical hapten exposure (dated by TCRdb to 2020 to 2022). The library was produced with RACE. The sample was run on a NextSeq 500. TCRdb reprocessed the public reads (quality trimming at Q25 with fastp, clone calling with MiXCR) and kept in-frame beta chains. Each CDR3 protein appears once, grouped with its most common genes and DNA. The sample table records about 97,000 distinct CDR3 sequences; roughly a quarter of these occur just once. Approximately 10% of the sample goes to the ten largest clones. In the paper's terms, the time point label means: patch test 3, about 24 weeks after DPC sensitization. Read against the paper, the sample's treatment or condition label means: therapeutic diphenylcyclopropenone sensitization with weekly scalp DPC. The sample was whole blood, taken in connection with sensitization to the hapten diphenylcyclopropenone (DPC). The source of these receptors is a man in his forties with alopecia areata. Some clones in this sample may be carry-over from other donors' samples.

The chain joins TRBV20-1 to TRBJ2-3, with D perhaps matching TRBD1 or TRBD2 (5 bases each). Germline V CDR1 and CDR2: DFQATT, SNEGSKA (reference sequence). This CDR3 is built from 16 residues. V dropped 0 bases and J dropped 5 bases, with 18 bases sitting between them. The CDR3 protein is CSAREGVNRKKDTQYF. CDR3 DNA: TGCAGTGCTAGAGAGGGGGTGAATAGGAAAAAAGATACGCAGTATTTT.

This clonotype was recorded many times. The CDR3 is CASSYRDFTDTQYF. CDR3 DNA sequence: TGTGCCAGCAGCTACCGGGACTTCACAGATACGCAGTATTTT. V is TRBV7-9 and J is TRBJ2-3; D is possibly TRBD2 (6 bases). The germline CDR1 and CDR2 sequences are SEHNR and FQNEAQ (reference sequence). This CDR3 spans 14 amino acids. V lost 4 bases, J lost 2 bases, and 10 bases lay in between.

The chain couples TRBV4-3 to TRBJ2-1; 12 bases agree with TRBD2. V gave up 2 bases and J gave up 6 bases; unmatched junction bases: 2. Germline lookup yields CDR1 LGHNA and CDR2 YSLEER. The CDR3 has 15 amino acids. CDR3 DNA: TGCGCCAGCAGCCAATCGGGACTAGCGGGCAATGAGCAGTTCTTC. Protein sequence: CASSQSGLAGNEQFF.

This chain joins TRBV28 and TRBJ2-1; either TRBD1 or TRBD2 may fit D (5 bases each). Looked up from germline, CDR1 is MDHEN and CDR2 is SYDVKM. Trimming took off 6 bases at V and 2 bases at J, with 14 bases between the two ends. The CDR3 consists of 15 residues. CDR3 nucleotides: TGTGCCAGCAGGACCCGGGACCTGGCCTACAATGAGCAGTTCTTC. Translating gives CASRTRDLAYNEQFF.

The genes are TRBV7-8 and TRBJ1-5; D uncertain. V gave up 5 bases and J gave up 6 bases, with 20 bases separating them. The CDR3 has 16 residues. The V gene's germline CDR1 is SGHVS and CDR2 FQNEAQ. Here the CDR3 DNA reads TGTGCCAGCAGCCCCGGTCGGGGTAGCGGTCGTCAGCCCCAGCATTTT. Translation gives CASSPGRGSGRQPQHF. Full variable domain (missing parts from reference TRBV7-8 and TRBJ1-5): GAGVSQSPRYKVAKRGQDVALRCDPISGHVSLFWYQQALGQGPEFLTYFQNEAQLDKSGLPSDRFFAERPEGSVSTLKIQRTQQEDSAVYLCASSPGRGSGRQPQHFGDGTRLSIL.

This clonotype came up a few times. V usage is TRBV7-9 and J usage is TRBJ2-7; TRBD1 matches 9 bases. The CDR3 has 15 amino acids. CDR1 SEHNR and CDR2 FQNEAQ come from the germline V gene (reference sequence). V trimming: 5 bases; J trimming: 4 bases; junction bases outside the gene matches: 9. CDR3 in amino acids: CASSIRDRDQYEQYF. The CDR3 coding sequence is TGTGCCAGCAGCATCCGGGACAGGGATCAATACGAGCAGTACTTC.

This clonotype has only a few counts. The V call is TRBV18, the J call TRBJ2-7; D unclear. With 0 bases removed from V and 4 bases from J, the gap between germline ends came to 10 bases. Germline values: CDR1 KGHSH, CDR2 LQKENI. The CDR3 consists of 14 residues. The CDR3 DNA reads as TGTGCCAGCTCACCACCGAGTGGGTTATACGAGCAGTACTTC. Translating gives CASSPPSGLYEQYF.

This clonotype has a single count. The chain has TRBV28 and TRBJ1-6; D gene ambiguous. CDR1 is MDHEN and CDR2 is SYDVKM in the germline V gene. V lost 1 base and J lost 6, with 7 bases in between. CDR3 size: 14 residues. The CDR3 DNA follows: TGTGCCAGCAGTTTATATGGGCGTAATTCACCCCTCCACTTT. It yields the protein CASSLYGRNSPLHF.

This chain's CDR3 is CASSSGGSGRRDEQFF. The CDR3 nucleotides are TGTGCCAGCAGCTCAGGGGGTAGCGGGAGACGAGATGAGCAGTTCTTC. This sequence joins TRBV11-3 and TRBJ2-1; TRBD2 agrees at 9 bases. The CDR3 consists of 16 residues. Germline CDR1 is SGHNT and CDR2 is YENEEA. Unmatched junction bases numbered 12, after V lost 4 bases and J lost 8 bases.

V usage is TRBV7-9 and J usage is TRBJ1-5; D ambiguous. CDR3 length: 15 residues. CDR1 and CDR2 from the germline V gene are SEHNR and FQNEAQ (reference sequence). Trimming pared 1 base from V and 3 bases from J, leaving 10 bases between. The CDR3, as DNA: TGTGCCAGCAGCTTAGGTCCCGGGTTCAATCAGCCCCAGCATTTT. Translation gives CASSLGPGFNQPQHF.

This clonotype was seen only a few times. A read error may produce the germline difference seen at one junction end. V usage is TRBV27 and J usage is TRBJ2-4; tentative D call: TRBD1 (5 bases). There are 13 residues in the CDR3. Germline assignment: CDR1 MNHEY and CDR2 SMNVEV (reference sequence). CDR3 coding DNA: TGTGCCAGCAGTTCAGTCCTCCAGGGCGGATTATCCTTC. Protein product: CASSSVLQGGLSF.

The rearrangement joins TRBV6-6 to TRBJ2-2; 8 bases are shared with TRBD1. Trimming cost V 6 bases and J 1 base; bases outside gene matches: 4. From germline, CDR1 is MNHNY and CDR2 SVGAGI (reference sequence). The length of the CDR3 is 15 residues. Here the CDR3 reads CASRPGQGNTGELFF. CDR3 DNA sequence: TGTGCCAGCAGACCTGGACAGGGGAACACCGGGGAGCTGTTTTTT.

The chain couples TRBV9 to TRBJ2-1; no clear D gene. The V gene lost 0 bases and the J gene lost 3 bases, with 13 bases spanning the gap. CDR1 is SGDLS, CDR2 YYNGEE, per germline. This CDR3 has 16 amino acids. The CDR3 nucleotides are TGTGCCAGCAGCGTAGGTCCCGGGTCATTCTACAATGAGCAGTTCTTC. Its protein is CASSVGPGSFYNEQFF. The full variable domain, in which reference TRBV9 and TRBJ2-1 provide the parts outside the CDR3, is DSGVTQTPKHLITATGQRVTLRCSPRSGDLSVYWYQQSLDQGLQFLIQYYNGEERAKGNILERFSAQQFPDLHSELNLSSLELGDSALYFCASSVGPGSFYNEQFFGPGTRLTVL.

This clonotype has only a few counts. The CDR3 bases are TGTGCCAGCAGCGTGCTGACTAGCAGTGAGCAGTTCTTC. Residues: CASSVLTSSEQFF. The chain recombines TRBV13 with TRBJ2-1; TRBD2 matches at 7 bases. Germline V gives CDR1 PRHDT, CDR2 FYEKMQ (reference sequence). This CDR3 contains 13 residues. J was trimmed by 9 bases and V by 5 bases; bases with no gene match: 7.

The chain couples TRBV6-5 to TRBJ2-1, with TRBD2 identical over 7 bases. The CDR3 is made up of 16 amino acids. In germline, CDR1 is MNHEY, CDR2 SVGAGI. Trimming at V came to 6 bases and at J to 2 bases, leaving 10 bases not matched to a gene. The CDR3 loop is CASRPLGEGAYNEQFF. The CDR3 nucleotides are TGTGCCAGCAGGCCCTTGGGGGAGGGCGCCTACAATGAGCAGTTCTTC.

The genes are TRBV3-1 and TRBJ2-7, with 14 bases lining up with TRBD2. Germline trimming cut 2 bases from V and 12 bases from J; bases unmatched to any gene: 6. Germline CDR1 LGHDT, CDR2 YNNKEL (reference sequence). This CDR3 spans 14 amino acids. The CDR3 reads CASSQSGLAGELYF. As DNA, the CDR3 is TGTGCCAGCAGCCAATCGGGACTAGCGGGAGAACTGTACTTC.

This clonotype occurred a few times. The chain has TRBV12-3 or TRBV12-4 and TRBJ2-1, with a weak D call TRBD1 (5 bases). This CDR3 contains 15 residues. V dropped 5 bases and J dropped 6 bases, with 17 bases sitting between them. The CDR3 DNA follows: TGTGCCAGCAGTCCAGCCCGAGACAGACTCAATGAGCAGTTCTTC. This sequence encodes CASSPARDRLNEQFF.